This T cell receptor (beta chain) comes out of a study of T cell changes during pregnancy in multiple sclerosis. Germline trimming cut 3 bases from V and 4 bases from J; bases unmatched to any gene: 10. The CDR3 has 16 residues. Germline loops: CDR1 MDHEN, CDR2 SYDVKM. Clones were read by immunoSEQ multiplex PCR, and TCRdb kept only the in-frame ones, dropping some. The data hold some 46,000 clones, with 80% to 95% observed a single time. J is TRBJ1-2 and V is TRBV28, with 8 nucleotides matching TRBD1. The TCR was taken from a female donor with multiple sclerosis, enrolled in a pregnancy study. The sequenced sample was CD4+ T cells from peripheral blood mononuclear cells, obtained after pregnancy. The DNA for the CDR3 is TGTGCCAGCAGTTTTCTTACAGGGGGTGACTCCTATGGCTACACCTTC. It encodes CASSFLTGGDSYGYTF.